The 18 T cell receptor beta chains reported below all come from one sample, sequenced in a study of blood T cell repertoires in COVID-19. The method was immunoSEQ multiplex PCR; TCRdb's version includes in-frame clones alone and lacks a portion of them. The data contain about 220,000 clones, roughly 76% of them singletons. Sequencing input: peripheral blood. The receptors originated from a human donor in a cohort sampled during active COVID-19.

This sequence joins TRBV18 and TRBJ1-2; 7 bases are a match to TRBD1. Germline CDR1 reads KGHSH; CDR2 reads LQKENI. CDR3 length: 17 amino acids. V lost 0 bases to trimming and J lost 4 bases; unmatched junction nucleotides: 11. As DNA, the CDR3 is TGTGCCAGCTCACCACCGTTTGAGGGGGCGCGTGGCTATGGCTACACCTTC. Translating gives CASSPPFEGARGYGYTF.

This chain uses TRBV7-2 with TRBJ2-7; 9 bases match TRBD1. Germline values: CDR1 SGHTA, CDR2 FQGNSA. CDR3 length: 14 amino acids. Trimming took 5 bases from V and 1 from J; bases not matched to a gene: 3. CDR3 bases: TGTGCCAGCAGCATCGACAGGGGGTCCTACGAGCAGTACTTC. This encodes CASSIDRGSYEQYF.

J is TRBJ2-5 and V is TRBV5-4; 7 bases align to TRBD2. The CDR3 extends over 14 amino acids. Germline V gives CDR1 SGHNT, CDR2 YYREEE (reference sequence). Trimming cost V 4 bases and J 0 bases; bases outside gene matches: 3. Here the CDR3 reads CASSATSYQETQYF. In DNA, the CDR3 is TGTGCCAGCAGCGCGACTAGCTACCAAGAGACCCAGTACTTC.

The chain uses TRBV7-2 and TRBJ1-6; D unresolved. CDR3 length: 13 amino acids. CDR1 is SGHTA, CDR2 FQGNSA, per germline. V was trimmed by 3 bases and J by 9 bases, leaving 9 bases between them. CDR3 DNA sequence: TGTGCCAGCAGCTTTAACCCGGGTTCACCCCTCCACTTT. Translated: CASSFNPGSPLHF.

The sample holds a few counts of this clone. This chain links TRBV19 with TRBJ1-5, with D maybe TRBD1 (6 bases). The CDR3 loop spans 15 amino acids. Germline V gene lookup returns CDR1 LNHDA and CDR2 SQIVND (reference sequence). Trimming removed 4 bases at V and 2 bases at J, with 12 bases between. CDR3 in amino acids: CASSNQGHGNQPQHF. The CDR3 DNA reads as TGTGCCAGTAGTAATCAGGGGCATGGCAATCAGCCCCAGCATTTT. The full variable domain, in which reference TRBV19 and TRBJ1-5 provide the parts outside the CDR3, is DGGITQSPKYLFRKEGQNVTLSCEQNLNHDAMYWYRQDPGQGLRLIYYSQIVNDFQKGDIAEGYSVSREKKESFPLTVTSAQKNPTAFYLCASSNQGHGNQPQHFGDGTRLSIL.

The chain joins TRBV6-1 to TRBJ1-1; a possible D gene is TRBD1 (6 bases). Trimming removed 1 base at V and 5 bases at J, with 14 bases between. The CDR3 sequence is 15 residues long. Germline V gives CDR1 MNHNS, CDR2 SASEGT. CDR3 protein: CASSEGEQGWTEAFF. CDR3 sequence (DNA): TGTGCCAGCAGTGAAGGGGAGCAGGGGTGGACTGAAGCTTTCTTT.

The rearrangement links TRBV5-1 to TRBJ2-7; maybe TRBD1 (5 bases). Per the germline V gene, CDR1 is SGHRS and CDR2 is YFSETQ. Between the trimmed V and J ends, which lost 7 bases and 3 bases, there was a span of 17 bases. The CDR3 spans 14 residues. As DNA, the CDR3 is TGCGCCAGCTCTCCCCAGGGAATCGGCTACGAGCAGTACTTC. The encoded protein is CASSPQGIGYEQYF.

J is TRBJ1-5 and V is TRBV19; D is possibly TRBD1 (5 bases). The CDR3 loop spans 16 amino acids. Trimming removed 7 bases from V and 0 bases from J, with 16 bases in between. Germline V gives CDR1 LNHDA, CDR2 SQIVND (reference sequence). The CDR3 loop reads CASTDQPRVSNQPQHF. In DNA form, the CDR3 reads TGTGCCAGTACCGACCAGCCCAGGGTTAGCAATCAGCCCCAGCATTTT.

The chain links TRBV5-1 to TRBJ1-2; 9 bases map to TRBD1. The CDR3 covers 16 residues. The germline V gene has CDR1 SGHRS and CDR2 YFSETQ. With V trimmed by 4 bases and J by 5 bases, 12 bases remained unmatched. DNA for the CDR3: TGCGCCAGCAGCCCACATACAGGGGGCCTTTTGTATGGCTACACCTTC. It translates to CASSPHTGGLLYGYTF.

This chain joins TRBV5-1 and TRBJ2-5, with 7 nucleotides matching TRBD1. CDR3 length: 14 residues. CDR1 and CDR2 from the germline V gene are SGHRS and YFSETQ. With 4 bases clipped from V and 2 bases from J, the junction kept 5 bases outside the gene matches. The CDR3: CASSPRQGQETQYF. The CDR3 DNA reads TGCGCCAGCAGCCCCCGACAGGGTCAAGAGACCCAGTACTTC.

V and J are TRBV21-1 and TRBJ2-3; the table's D call of TRBD2 was not tested on the DNA. TRBV21-1 is marked as a pseudogene. This CDR3 spans 18 amino acids. CDR3 DNA sequence: TGTGCCAGCAGCCGAGGGCTAGCGGGAGGTGCAAACACAGATACGCAGTATTTT. Its protein is CASSRGLAGGANTDTQYF.

J is TRBJ2-7 and V is TRBV9, with 13 bases that match TRBD2. The germline CDR1 and CDR2 sequences are SGDLS and YYNGEE. V lost 0 bases to trimming and J lost 3 bases; unmatched junction nucleotides: 9. CDR3 size: 18 residues. CDR3 in amino acids: CASSVAGLAGAGGYEQYF. The CDR3 DNA follows: TGTGCCAGCAGCGTAGCTGGACTAGCGGGAGCGGGAGGCTACGAGCAGTACTTC.

The CDR3 reads CAISESSSRGPNEQYF. CDR3 coding DNA: TGTGCCATCAGTGAGTCGAGTTCCAGGGGGCCGAACGAGCAGTACTTC. The chain links TRBV10-3 to TRBJ2-7, with 8 bases fitting TRBD1. Losses at the gene ends were 0 bases for V and 5 bases for J; bases not matched to a gene: 9. The germline V gene has CDR1 ENHRY and CDR2 SYGVKD. CDR3 size: 16 residues.

This clone occurred once. V gene TRBV7-3 combines with J gene TRBJ2-5, with no clear D. Per the germline V gene, CDR1 is SGHTA and CDR2 is FQGTGA. Trimming took 2 bases from V and 3 from J, leaving 7 bases between them. The CDR3 totals 13 residues. Here the CDR3 DNA reads TGTGCCAGCAGCTTAGTAGTGAAAGAGACCCAGTACTTC. Encoded protein: CASSLVVKETQYF.

This chain joins TRBV6-5 and TRBJ2-7, with unresolved D. Germline-derived CDR1 and CDR2 are MNHEY and SVGAGI. V gave up 1 base and J gave up 0 bases, with 13 bases separating them. This CDR3 has 16 amino acids. CDR3 DNA: TGTGCCAGCAGTTACTTGGAGCGCCCCTCCTCCTACGAGCAGTACTTC. This encodes CASSYLERPSSYEQYF.

In this sample, this clone turned up once. V is TRBV7-2 and J is TRBJ2-7, with unresolved D. The CDR3 consists of 16 residues. The V gene lost 1 base and the J gene lost 2 bases, with 15 bases spanning the gap. CDR1 is SGHTA and CDR2 is FQGNSA in the germline V gene. This chain's CDR3 is CASSLGFRRPTYEQYF. The CDR3 nucleotides read TGTGCCAGCAGCTTAGGATTCCGGAGACCTACCTACGAGCAGTACTTC.

J is TRBJ2-3 and V is TRBV11-2, with D tentatively TRBD2 (6 bases). Germline V CDR1 and CDR2: SGHAT, FQNNGV. Trimming stripped 5 bases from V and 0 bases from J, with 12 bases between. The CDR3 is made up of 15 amino acids. The DNA for the CDR3 is TGTGCCAGCAGCATCCTACTAGCTAGCACAGATACGCAGTATTTT. Its translation: CASSILLASTDTQYF. Using reference TRBV11-2 and TRBJ2-3 for the parts outside the CDR3, the full variable domain is EAGVAQSPRYKIIEKRQSVAFWCNPISGHATLYWYQQILGQGPKLLIQFQNNGVVDDSQLPKDRFSAERLKGVDSTLKIQPAKLEDSAVYLCASSILLASTDTQYFGPGTRLTVL.

This clone has a handful of counts. A junction boundary mismatches the germline segment, possibly from a read error. The CDR3 protein is CASSLDSSNNSPLHF. The CDR3, as DNA: TGTGCCAGCAGCTTGGACAGCTCCAATAATTCACCCCTCCACTTT. The chain couples TRBV5-4 to TRBJ1-6; D remains unclear. CDR3 length: 15 amino acids. Per the germline V gene, CDR1 is SGHNT and CDR2 is YYREEE (reference sequence).